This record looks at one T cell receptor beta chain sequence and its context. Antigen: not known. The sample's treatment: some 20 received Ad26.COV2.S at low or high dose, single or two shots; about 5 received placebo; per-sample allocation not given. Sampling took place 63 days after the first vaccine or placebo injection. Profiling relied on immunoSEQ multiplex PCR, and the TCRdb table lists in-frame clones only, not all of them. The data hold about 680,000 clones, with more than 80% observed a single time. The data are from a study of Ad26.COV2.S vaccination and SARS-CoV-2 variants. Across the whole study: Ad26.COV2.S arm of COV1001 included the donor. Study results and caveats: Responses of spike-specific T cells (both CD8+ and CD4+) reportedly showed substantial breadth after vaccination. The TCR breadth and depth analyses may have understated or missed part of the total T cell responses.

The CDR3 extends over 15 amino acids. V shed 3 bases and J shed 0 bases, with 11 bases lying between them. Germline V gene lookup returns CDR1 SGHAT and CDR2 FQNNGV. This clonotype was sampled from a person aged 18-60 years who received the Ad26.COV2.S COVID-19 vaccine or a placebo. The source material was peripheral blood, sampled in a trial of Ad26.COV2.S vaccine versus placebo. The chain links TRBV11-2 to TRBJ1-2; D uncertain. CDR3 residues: CASSFAPGANYGYTF. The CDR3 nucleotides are TGTGCCAGCAGCTTTGCCCCCGGGGCTAACTATGGCTACACCTTC.